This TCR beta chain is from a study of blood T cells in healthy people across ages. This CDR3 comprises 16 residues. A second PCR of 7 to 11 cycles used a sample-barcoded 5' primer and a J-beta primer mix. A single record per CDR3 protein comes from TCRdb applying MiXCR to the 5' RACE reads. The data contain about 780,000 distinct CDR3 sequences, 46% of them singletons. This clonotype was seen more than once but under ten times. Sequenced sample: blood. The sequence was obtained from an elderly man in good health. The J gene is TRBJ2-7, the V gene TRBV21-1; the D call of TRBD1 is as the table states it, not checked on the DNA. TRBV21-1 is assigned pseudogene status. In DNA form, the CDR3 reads TGTGCCAGCAGCAAAGCTTCAGGGGCCAATTTCTACGAGCAGTACTTC. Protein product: CASSKASGANFYEQYF.